What follows are 11 T cell receptor beta chains derived from one specimen sequenced in a study of cytomegalovirus exposure and HLA in healthy donors. It was with 60 Vbeta and 13 Jbeta primers that the PCR ran. Only in-frame clones appear in the TCRdb table, and some are missing; sequencing was by immunoSEQ multiplex PCR. Of roughly 140,000 clones in the sample, around 75% were seen once. What was sequenced was PBMCs. The receptor source for this set is a man aged 55 to 69 in good health and CMV-seronegative.

This chain joins TRBV9 and TRBJ2-3; D gene unclear. Trimming cost V 1 base and J 4 bases, with 13 bases left between them. Per the germline V gene, CDR1 is SGDLS and CDR2 is YYNGEE. The CDR3 totals 15 residues. The CDR3 sequence: CASSVFDSPPDTQYF. CDR3 sequence (DNA): TGTGCCAGCAGCGTATTCGACTCCCCGCCAGATACGCAGTATTTT.

This chain links TRBV6-1 with TRBJ2-3; perhaps TRBD2 as D (6 bases). CDR1 is MNHNS and CDR2 is SASEGT in the germline V gene. The CDR3 is 13 residues long. Trimming removed 8 bases at V and 2 bases at J, with 11 bases between. The CDR3 DNA follows: TGTGCCAGCCGAGGGACTTACACAGATACGCAGTATTTT. Amino acids: CASRGTYTDTQYF.

This clone was picked up a small number of times. The chain joins TRBV6-1 to TRBJ1-4, with a weak D call TRBD1 (5 bases). This CDR3 has 13 residues. Germline CDR1 MNHNS, CDR2 SASEGT. V gave up 5 bases and J gave up 5 bases, with 9 bases separating them. The chain's CDR3 is CASSRQGNEKLFF. CDR3 nucleotides: TGTGCCAGCAGTCGCCAGGGAAATGAAAAACTGTTTTTT.

The chain has TRBV28 and TRBJ1-4, with unresolved D. The CDR3 consists of 16 residues. The germline V gene has CDR1 MDHEN and CDR2 SYDVKM. V was cut by 7 bases and J by 0 bases, with 15 bases left in between. CDR3 sequence reads: CASIYRHQSTNEKLFF. The CDR3 bases are TGTGCCAGCATATACAGACACCAATCAACTAATGAAAAACTGTTTTTT.

This sequence joins TRBV6-5 and TRBJ1-3; D is unresolved. In germline, CDR1 is MNHEY, CDR2 SVGAGI. CDR3 length: 15 amino acids. V was trimmed by 8 bases and J by 0 bases, leaving 14 bases between them. Written as DNA, the CDR3 is TGTGCCAGCCGATCTACGAGAAACTCTGGAAACACCATATATTTT. Its protein is CASRSTRNSGNTIYF.

The chain recombines TRBV30 with TRBJ2-1, with 8 bases matching TRBD2. Germline CDR1 GTSNPN, CDR2 SVGIG (reference sequence). V shed 5 bases, J shed 0 bases, and the junction held 6 bases outside the gene matches. The CDR3 totals 15 residues. The CDR3 sequence is CAWARGRSSYNEQFF. CDR3 bases: TGTGCCTGGGCCCGCGGGAGGAGCTCCTACAATGAGCAGTTCTTC.

This clone was picked up a small number of times. CDR3 residues: CASSQEGGSHQPQHF. The CDR3 bases are TGTGCCAGCAGCCAAGAAGGAGGGAGTCATCAGCCCCAGCATTTT. This chain joins TRBV4-2 and TRBJ1-5; D unclear. The germline gives CDR1 LGHNA, CDR2 YNFKEQ. The V and J ends lost 0 bases and 5 bases respectively, with 11 bases between them. The CDR3 sequence is 15 residues long.

V is TRBV15 and J is TRBJ2-3; perhaps TRBD1 as D (6 bases). V was trimmed by 5 bases and J by 2 bases, leaving 17 bases between them. The CDR3 has 16 residues. The germline gives CDR1 LNHNV, CDR2 YYDKDF (reference sequence). CDR3 bases: TGTGCCACCAGCCCGTGGACAGCACTCCTCACAGATACGCAGTATTTT. Amino acids: CATSPWTALLTDTQYF.

V gene TRBV7-2 combines with J gene TRBJ2-3, with 8 bases fitting TRBD1. The CDR3 runs 16 residues. With V trimmed by 4 bases and J by 4 bases, 10 bases remained unmatched. The V gene's germline CDR1 is SGHTA and CDR2 FQGNSA. CDR3 protein: CASSYRLGQEADTQYF. The CDR3 DNA reads TGTGCCAGCAGCTACCGACTGGGACAGGAGGCAGATACGCAGTATTTT.

The chain employs TRBV6-5 and TRBJ1-2, with TRBD1 matching over 10 bases. The CDR3 contains 13 residues. Unmatched junction bases numbered 4, after V lost 7 bases and J lost 5 bases. The germline CDR1 and CDR2 sequences are MNHEY and SVGAGI. DNA for the CDR3: TGTGCCAGCAACGGACAGGGGGGGTATGGCTACACCTTC. Protein sequence: CASNGQGGYGYTF.

This chain uses TRBV5-1 with TRBJ2-2; 11 bases match TRBD2. V dropped 3 bases and J dropped 6; count of bases not matched to a gene: 4. This CDR3 has 15 residues. Germline values: CDR1 SGHRS, CDR2 YFSETQ. Here the CDR3 reads CASSSLAGGSGELFF. CDR3 in DNA: TGCGCCAGCAGCTCTTTAGCGGGAGGGTCCGGGGAGCTGTTTTTT.